This T cell receptor (beta chain) was observed in a study of blood T cell repertoires in COVID-19. Study information: COVID-19 samples collected from the United States, Italy and Spain covered acute and convalescent phases. Sample material is recorded as cDNA or gDNA derived from T cells, B-cell-depleted T cells, or PBMCs.

Original handling: Reference gene primer amplification in the assay estimated nucleated cell counts. Clones were read by immunoSEQ multiplex PCR, and TCRdb kept only the in-frame ones, dropping some. The V and J calls and clone size are taken from that table; D and trimming were inferred from the DNA. The sample lists around 250,000 clones; 75% to 90% were seen once. This CDR3 contains 17 residues. Per germline, CDR1 MNHEY and CDR2 SMNVEV (reference sequence). With 5 bases removed from V and 0 bases from J, the gap between germline ends came to 17 bases. This clonotype was obtained from a man in his thirties or forties who had recovered from COVID-19. J is TRBJ1-5 and V is TRBV27, with a possible D match to TRBD1 (6 bases). The sequenced sample consisted of peripheral blood. CDR3 protein: CASSPRGGPYSNQPQHF. As DNA, the CDR3 is TGTGCCAGCAGTCCTAGGGGGGGCCCTTATAGCAATCAGCCCCAGCATTTT.